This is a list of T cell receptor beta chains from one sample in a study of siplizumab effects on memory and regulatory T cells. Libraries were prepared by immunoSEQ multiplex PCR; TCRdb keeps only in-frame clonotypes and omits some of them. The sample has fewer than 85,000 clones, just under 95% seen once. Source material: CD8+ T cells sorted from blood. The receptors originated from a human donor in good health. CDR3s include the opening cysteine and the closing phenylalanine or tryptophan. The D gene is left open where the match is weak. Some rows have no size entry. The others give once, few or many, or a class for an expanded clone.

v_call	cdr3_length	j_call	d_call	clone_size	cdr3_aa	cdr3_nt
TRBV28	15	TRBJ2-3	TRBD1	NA	CASTAQGGSTDTQYF	TGTGCCAGCACCGCACAGGGGGGTAGCACAGATACGCAGTATTTT
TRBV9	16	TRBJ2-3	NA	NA	CASSVGGFYSTDTQYF	TGTGCCAGCAGCGTAGGCGGTTTCTATAGCACAGATACGCAGTATTTT
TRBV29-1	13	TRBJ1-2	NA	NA	CSTKSREFDGYTF	TGCAGCACTAAATCTAGGGAGTTTGATGGCTACACCTTC
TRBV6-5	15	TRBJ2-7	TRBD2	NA	CASSYGGRASYEQYF	TGTGCCAGCAGTTACGGCGGGAGGGCCTCATACGAGCAGTACTTC
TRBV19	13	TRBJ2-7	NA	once	CASSTGRTYEQYF	TGTGCCAGTAGTACCGGACGGACCTACGAGCAGTACTTC
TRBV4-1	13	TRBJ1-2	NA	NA	CASSQGSSRGYTF	TGCGCCAGCAGCCAAGGGAGCTCGAGGGGCTACACCTTC
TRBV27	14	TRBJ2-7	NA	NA	CASSSADYSYEQYF	TGTGCCAGCAGTTCGGCAGACTACTCCTACGAGCAGTACTTC
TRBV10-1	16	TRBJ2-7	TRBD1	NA	CASSDTGEMNRYEQYF	TGCGCCAGCAGTGACACAGGGGAAATGAACCGCTACGAGCAGTACTTC
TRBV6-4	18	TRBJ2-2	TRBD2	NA	CASRKRLAGESYTGELFF	TGTGCCAGCAGGAAGAGACTAGCGGGAGAATCGTACACCGGGGAGCTGTTTTTT
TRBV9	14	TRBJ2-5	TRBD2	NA	CASSVGGGQETQYF	TGTGCCAGCAGCGTAGGCGGGGGTCAAGAGACCCAGTACTTC
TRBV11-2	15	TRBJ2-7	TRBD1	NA	CASSLTGVSSYEQYF	TGTGCCAGCAGCTTAACAGGGGTTTCCTCCTACGAGCAGTACTTC
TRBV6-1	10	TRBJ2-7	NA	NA	CASGSYEQYF	TGTGCCAGCGGATCCTACGAGCAGTACTTC
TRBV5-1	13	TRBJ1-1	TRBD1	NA	CASSLDQGADAFF	TGCGCCAGCAGCTTGGATCAGGGGGCGGATGCTTTCTTT
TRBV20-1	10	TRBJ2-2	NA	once	CSAWAGELFF	TGCAGTGCTTGGGCCGGGGAGCTGTTTTTT
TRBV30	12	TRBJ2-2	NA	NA	CAWSVGGGELFF	TGTGCCTGGAGTGTAGGGGGTGGGGAGCTGTTTTTT
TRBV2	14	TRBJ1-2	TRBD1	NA	CASSPTDRVDGYTF	TGTGCCAGCAGTCCGACAGACAGGGTTGACGGCTACACCTTC
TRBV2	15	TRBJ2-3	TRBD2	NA	CASTGLAGVTDTQYF	TGTGCCAGCACCGGACTAGCGGGAGTGACAGATACGCAGTATTTT
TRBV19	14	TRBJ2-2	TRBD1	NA	CASRMGQGPGELFF	TGTGCCAGTAGGATGGGACAGGGCCCCGGGGAGCTGTTTTTT
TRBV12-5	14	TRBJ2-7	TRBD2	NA	CASGIFGLAYEQYF	TGTGCTAGTGGTATATTTGGACTAGCCTACGAGCAGTACTTC
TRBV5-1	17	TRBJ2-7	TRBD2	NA	CASSVGWRAGGQYEQYF	TGCGCCAGCAGCGTGGGCTGGCGGGCGGGAGGGCAATACGAGCAGTACTTC
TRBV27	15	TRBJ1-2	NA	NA	CATLVAGEGDYGYTF	TGTGCCACCCTCGTGGCGGGGGAGGGCGACTATGGCTACACCTTC
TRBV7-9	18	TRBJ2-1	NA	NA	CASGQHPDRKTSSNEQFF	TGTGCCAGCGGACAACACCCCGACCGAAAAACTAGTAGCAATGAGCAGTTCTTC
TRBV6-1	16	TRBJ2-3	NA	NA	CASSEETFPKGDTQYF	TGTGCCAGCAGTGAAGAAACGTTCCCCAAGGGGGATACGCAGTATTTT
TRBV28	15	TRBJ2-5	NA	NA	CASSLRRGQGETQYF	TGTGCCAGCAGTTTACGGAGGGGGCAGGGAGAGACCCAGTACTTC
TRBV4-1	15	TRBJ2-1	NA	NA	CASSQAGTSYNEQFF	TGCGCCAGCAGCCAAGCCGGGACTTCATACAATGAGCAGTTCTTC
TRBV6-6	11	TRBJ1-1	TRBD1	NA	CASSPGTGVEF	TGTGCCAGCTCCCCCGGGACAGGGGTCGAATTT
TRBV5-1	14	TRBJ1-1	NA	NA	CASSFFPGATEAFF	TGCGCCAGCAGCTTTTTTCCAGGGGCCACTGAAGCTTTCTTT
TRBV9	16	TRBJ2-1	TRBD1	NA	CASSVPGTGSPGEQFF	TGTGCCAGCAGCGTCCCCGGGACAGGGTCGCCGGGTGAGCAGTTCTTC
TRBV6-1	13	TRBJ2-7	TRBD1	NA	CASSWTGLDEQYF	TGTGCCAGCAGTTGGACAGGGCTAGACGAGCAGTACTTC
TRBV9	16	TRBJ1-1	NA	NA	CASSVGGITFGTEAFF	TGTGCCAGCAGCGTAGGGGGGATTACTTTCGGCACTGAAGCTTTCTTT
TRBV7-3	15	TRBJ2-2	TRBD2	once	CASSPRTSVSGELFF	TGTGCCAGCAGCCCCAGGACTAGCGTGTCCGGGGAGCTGTTTTTT
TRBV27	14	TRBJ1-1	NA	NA	CASSLRRLNTEAFF	TGTGCCAGCAGTTTGAGACGGTTGAACACTGAAGCTTTCTTT
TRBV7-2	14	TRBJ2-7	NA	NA	CASSFQGESYEQYF	TGTGCCAGCAGCTTCCAGGGAGAGAGCTACGAGCAGTACTTC
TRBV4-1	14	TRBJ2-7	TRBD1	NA	CASSQGTGLNEQYF	TGCGCCAGCAGCCAGGGGACAGGGTTAAACGAGCAGTACTTC
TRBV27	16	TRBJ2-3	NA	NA	CASSLSGGPSTDTQYF	TGTGCCAGCAGTTTATCTGGCGGCCCTAGCACAGATACGCAGTATTTT
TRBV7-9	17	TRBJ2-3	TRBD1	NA	CASSPITSDRGHDTQYF	TGTGCCAGCAGCCCAATTACCTCGGACAGGGGGCATGATACGCAGTATTTT